Presented here are 8 T cell receptor beta chains from one specimen sequenced in a study of T cell repertoires in cytomegalovirus infection. These receptors' targets are unknown. TCRdb processed the reads anew with MiXCR; each CDR3 protein has one entry. The sample carries approximately 300,000 distinct CDR3 sequences, 25% to 30% recorded once. The specimen comprised cultured PBMCs, sampled from culture after CMV antigen stimulation. These receptors originate from a human donor in good health (CMV status not recorded). Some clones in this sample may be carry-over from other donors' samples.

The table lists this clonotype with many counts. The chain recombines TRBV12-3 or TRBV12-4 with TRBJ2-7; TRBD1 is a possible D gene (5 bases). The CDR3 length is 13 residues. Trimming took 6 bases from V and 0 from J, leaving 9 bases between them. CDR3 bases: TGTGCCAGCAGCCTAGACAGCTCCTACGAGCAGTACTTC. This encodes CASSLDSSYEQYF.

The CDR3: CASSGRQVISNQPQHF. For the CDR3, the DNA is TGTGCCAGTAGTGGCAGACAGGTTATTAGCAATCAGCCCCAGCATTTT. The chain combines TRBV19 with TRBJ1-5; maybe TRBD1 (6 bases). CDR1 and CDR2 (germline): LNHDA, SQIVND (reference sequence). The CDR3 is made up of 16 amino acids. V gave up 5 bases and J gave up 0 bases, with 14 bases separating them. The whole variable domain, filled in from reference TRBV19 and TRBJ1-5, reads DGGITQSPKYLFRKEGQNVTLSCEQNLNHDAMYWYRQDPGQGLRLIYYSQIVNDFQKGDIAEGYSVSREKKESFPLTVTSAQKNPTAFYLCASSGRQVISNQPQHFGDGTRLSIL.

The V call is TRBV27, the J call TRBJ2-5; no clear D. The CDR3 consists of 16 residues. Trimming removed 3 bases at V and 5 bases at J, with 19 bases between. Germline lookup yields CDR1 MNHEY and CDR2 SMNVEV (reference sequence). CDR3 nucleotides: TGTGCCAGCAGTTTCTCATTCCCGCCTCGAATGGAGACCCAGTACTTC. Amino acids: CASSFSFPPRMETQYF.

This clonotype was seen a handful of times. V gene TRBV6-5 combines with J gene TRBJ2-2; TRBD2 matches at 7 bases. Per the germline V gene, CDR1 is MNHEY and CDR2 is SVGAGI. After removal of 2 bases from V and 5 bases from J, the junction contained 5 bases not matched to a gene. The CDR3 is 15 amino acids. The DNA of the CDR3 is TGTGCCAGCAGTTACAGAGGGGAGGGGACCGGGGAGCTGTTTTTT. Translation: CASSYRGEGTGELFF.

J is TRBJ2-7 and V is TRBV6-6; 13 bases line up with TRBD2. This CDR3 region has 14 residues. Germline V CDR1 and CDR2: MNHNY, SVGAGI (reference sequence). V dropped 7 bases and J dropped 2; count of bases not matched to a gene: 2. CDR3 coding DNA: TGTGCCAGCACCACTAGCGGGAGGGCCTACGAGCAGTACTTC. It codes for CASTTSGRAYEQYF.

The rearrangement uses TRBV27 and TRBJ2-1, with TRBD2 identical over 7 bases. This CDR3 has 16 amino acids. The V gene end was trimmed by 7 bases and the J gene end by 8 bases; junction bases not matched to a gene: 17. CDR1 and CDR2 (germline): MNHEY, SMNVEV (reference sequence). This CDR3 reads CASITFVRERPHEQFF. CDR3 DNA sequence: TGTGCCAGCATAACCTTTGTGCGGGAGAGGCCCCATGAGCAGTTCTTC.

This clonotype is a singleton in its sample. CDR3 sequence reads: CASSPRGDKGGYTF. The CDR3 bases are TGTGCCAGCAGCCCAAGGGGGGACAAGGGCGGCTACACCTTC. V gene TRBV5-3 combines with J gene TRBJ1-2; tentatively, D is TRBD1 (6 bases). TRBV5-3 carries the ORF label, with uncertain function. V lost 8 bases and J lost 8, with 22 bases in between. The CDR3 contains 14 residues.

This clonotype has just a few counts. J is TRBJ2-7 and V is TRBV3-1, with TRBD2 matching over 14 bases. This CDR3 is 19 amino acids long. The germline CDR1 and CDR2 sequences are LGHDT and YNNKEL (reference sequence). Unmatched junction bases numbered 11, after V lost 4 bases and J lost 0 bases. The CDR3 bases are TGTGCCAGCAGCCCACGGTTGACTAGCGGGAGGGAAAGCTCCTACGAGCAGTACTTC. Its translation: CASSPRLTSGRESSYEQYF.